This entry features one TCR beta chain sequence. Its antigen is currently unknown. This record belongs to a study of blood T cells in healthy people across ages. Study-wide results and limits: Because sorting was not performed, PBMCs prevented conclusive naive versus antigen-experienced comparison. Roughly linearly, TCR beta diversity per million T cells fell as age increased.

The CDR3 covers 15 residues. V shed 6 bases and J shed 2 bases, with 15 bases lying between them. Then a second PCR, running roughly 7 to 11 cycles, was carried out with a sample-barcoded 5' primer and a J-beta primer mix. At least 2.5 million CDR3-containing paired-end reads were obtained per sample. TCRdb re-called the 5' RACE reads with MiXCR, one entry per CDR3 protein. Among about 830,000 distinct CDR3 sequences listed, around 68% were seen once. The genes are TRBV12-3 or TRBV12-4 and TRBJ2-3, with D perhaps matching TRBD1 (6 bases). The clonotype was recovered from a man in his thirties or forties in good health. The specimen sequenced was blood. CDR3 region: CASRPLTGDTDTQYF. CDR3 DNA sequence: TGTGCCAGCAGGCCCCTGACAGGAGACACAGATACGCAGTATTTT.